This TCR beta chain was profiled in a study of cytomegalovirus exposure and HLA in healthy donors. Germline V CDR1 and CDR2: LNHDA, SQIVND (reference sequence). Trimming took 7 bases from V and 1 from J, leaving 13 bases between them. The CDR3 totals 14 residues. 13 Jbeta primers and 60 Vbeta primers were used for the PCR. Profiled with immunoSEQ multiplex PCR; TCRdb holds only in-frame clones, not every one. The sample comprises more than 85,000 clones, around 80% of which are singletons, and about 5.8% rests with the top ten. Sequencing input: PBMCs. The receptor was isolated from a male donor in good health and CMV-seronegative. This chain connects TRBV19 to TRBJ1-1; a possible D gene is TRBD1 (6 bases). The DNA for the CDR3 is TGTGCCAGTAAGAACTGGGACACGAACACTGAAGCTTTCTTT. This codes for CASKNWDTNTEAFF.